The source of this TCR beta chain is a study of T cells after yellow fever vaccination (dated by TCRdb to the late 2010s). General notes on the study: The SMART-Seq v4 Ultra Low Input RNA kit was used to prepare libraries from fractions with low cell numbers. To track T-cell clones before and after primary and booster YFV17D yellow fever vaccination, bulk TCR alpha and beta repertoires were sequenced longitudinally. The cohort comprised two healthy male donors, one aged 18 to 30 and one aged 30 to 40 years. Blood was drawn at multiple timepoints before and after primary and secondary immunization, with bulk PBMC replicates and cell subsets isolated.

The treatment or condition tag for this specimen amounts to: live attenuated yellow fever vaccine strain. A standard Ficoll-Paque protocol was used to isolate PBMCs from peripheral blood. Dynabeads CD4 and CD8 positive selection kits were used to isolate the CD4 and CD8 T-cell fractions. TriZol was used to extract RNA from bulk PBMCs, from CD4 and CD8 fractions, and from dextramer-positive and dextramer-negative fractions. TCR cDNA was synthesized by 5'RACE template switching, through which a universal primer site and unique molecular identifiers were introduced. Priming for cDNA synthesis came from both the TCR alpha and TCR beta constant segments. Library amplification involved two PCR steps, and the second step added sample barcodes and sequencing adapters. Sequencing of libraries was performed on Illumina HiSeq 2500 (2x100 bp) or NovaSeq (2x150 bp). The authors' pipeline ran thus. Demultiplexing of reads and collapsing into UMI consensus sequences were performed with MIGEC, and V(D)J alignment was carried out with MiXCR. Vaccine-responding clonotypes were identified with edgeR using replicate PBMC samples, with FDR below 0.01 and a log2 fold change above 5 up to day 15 being required. Bulk clonotypes were assigned CD4 or CD8 identity according to which sequenced CD4 or CD8 repertoire held them at higher abundance. TCRdb cleaned the public reads at Q25 with fastp, built clones with MiXCR and kept in-frame beta chains. All rows with the same CDR3 protein become a single entry with the most common DNA and genes. The authors' filters were not applied to this entry. Here the sample has over 70,000 distinct CDR3 sequences; approximately 8% occur a single time. Roughly two fifths of the sample is held by the ten biggest clonotypes.

The CDR3 starts with the cysteine, ends with the phenylalanine, and has 15 residues. The CDR3 DNA has 45 bases and is translated from base 1. Based on the germline V gene, the CDR1 and CDR2 sequences are MNHEY and SVGAGI. Relative to germline, V is missing 2 bases and J is missing 3 bases, with 5 bases of the junction outside any gene match. This clonotype was observed a handful of times. The target of this receptor is not known. Base qualities are not recorded, but no much larger clone differs from it by a single base. The paper's findings and limits, for the study overall: Compared with the primary T-cell response, the secondary T-cell response was faster but weaker, reaching its peak on day 5 rather than on day 15. After the booster, most clones that had expanded after primary vaccination were detected again (around 97% of CD4 and 88% of CD8), suggesting broad maintenance of memory. Because the study included only two donors, the extent to which the findings can be generalized is limited. Computational filtering was required because FACS-sorted repertoires could contain abundant contaminating clonotypes from the bulk population. A small fraction of clonotypes showed up in both the CD4 and CD8 compartments, probably as a result of convergent recombination.

The starting material was CD8+ T cells sorted from PBMCs, obtained on the day of the yellow fever booster vaccination. The sequence was collected from a man aged 25 to 45 who received the YFV17D yellow fever vaccine. Recombination linked TRBV6-5 to TRBJ2-7; 9 central nucleotides agree with TRBD1. For the CDR3, the sequence is CASSYPGTGLYEQYF. The DNA reads as follows: TGTGCCAGCAGTTACCCCGGGACAGGGCTCTACGAGCAGTACTTC.